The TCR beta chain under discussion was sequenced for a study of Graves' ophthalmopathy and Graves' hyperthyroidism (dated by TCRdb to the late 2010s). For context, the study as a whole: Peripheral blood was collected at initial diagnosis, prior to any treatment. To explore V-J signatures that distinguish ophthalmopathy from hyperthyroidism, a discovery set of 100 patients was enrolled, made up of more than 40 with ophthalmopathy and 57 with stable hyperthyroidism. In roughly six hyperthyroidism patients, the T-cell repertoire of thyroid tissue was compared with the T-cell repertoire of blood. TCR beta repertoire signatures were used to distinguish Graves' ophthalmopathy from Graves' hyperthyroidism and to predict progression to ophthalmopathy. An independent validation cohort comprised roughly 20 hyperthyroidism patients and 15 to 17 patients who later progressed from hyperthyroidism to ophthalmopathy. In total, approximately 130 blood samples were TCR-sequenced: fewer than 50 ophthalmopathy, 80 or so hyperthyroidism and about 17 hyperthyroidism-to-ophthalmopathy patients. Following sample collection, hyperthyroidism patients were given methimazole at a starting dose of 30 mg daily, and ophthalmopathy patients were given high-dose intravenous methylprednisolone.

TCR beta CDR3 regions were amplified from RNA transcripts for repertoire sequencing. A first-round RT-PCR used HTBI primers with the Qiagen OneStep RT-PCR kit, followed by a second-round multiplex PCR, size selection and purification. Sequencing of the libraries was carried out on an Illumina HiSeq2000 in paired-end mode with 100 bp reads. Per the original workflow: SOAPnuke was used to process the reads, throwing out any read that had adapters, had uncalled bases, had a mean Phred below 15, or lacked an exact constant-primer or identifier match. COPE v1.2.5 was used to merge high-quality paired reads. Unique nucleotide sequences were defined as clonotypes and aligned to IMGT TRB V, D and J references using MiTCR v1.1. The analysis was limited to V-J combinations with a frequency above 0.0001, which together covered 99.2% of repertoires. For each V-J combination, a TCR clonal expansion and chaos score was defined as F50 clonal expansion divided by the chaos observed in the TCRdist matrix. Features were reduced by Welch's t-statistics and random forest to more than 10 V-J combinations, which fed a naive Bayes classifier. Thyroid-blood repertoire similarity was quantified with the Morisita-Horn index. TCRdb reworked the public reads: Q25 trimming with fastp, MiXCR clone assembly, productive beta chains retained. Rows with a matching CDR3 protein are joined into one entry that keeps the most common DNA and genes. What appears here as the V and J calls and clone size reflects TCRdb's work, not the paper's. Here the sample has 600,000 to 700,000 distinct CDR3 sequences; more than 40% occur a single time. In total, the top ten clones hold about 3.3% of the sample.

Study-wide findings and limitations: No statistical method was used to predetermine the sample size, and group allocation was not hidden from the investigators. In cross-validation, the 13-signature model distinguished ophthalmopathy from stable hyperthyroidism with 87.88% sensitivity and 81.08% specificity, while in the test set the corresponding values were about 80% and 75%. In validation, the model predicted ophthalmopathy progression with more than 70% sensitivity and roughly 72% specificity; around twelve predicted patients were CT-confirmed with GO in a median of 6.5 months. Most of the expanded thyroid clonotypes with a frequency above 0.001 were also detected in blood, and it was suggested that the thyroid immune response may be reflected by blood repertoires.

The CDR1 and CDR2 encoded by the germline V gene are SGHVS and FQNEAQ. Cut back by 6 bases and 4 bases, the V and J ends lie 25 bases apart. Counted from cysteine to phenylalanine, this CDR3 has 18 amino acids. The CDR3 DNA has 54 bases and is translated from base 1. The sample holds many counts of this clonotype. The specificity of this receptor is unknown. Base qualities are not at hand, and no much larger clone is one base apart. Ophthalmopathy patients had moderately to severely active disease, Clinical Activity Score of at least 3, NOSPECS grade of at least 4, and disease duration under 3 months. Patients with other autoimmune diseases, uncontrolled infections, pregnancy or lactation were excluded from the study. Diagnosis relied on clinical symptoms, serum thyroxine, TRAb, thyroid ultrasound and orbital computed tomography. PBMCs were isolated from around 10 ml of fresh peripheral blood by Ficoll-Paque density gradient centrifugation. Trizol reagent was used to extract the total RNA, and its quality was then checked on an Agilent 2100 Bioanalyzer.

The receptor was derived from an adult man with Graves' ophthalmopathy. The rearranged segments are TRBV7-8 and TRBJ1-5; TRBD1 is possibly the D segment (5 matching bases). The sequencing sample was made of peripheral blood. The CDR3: CASRLGPAGKRANQPQHF. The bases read TGTGCCAGCAGACTCGGCCCCGCAGGGAAAAGGGCAAATCAGCCCCAGCATTTT.